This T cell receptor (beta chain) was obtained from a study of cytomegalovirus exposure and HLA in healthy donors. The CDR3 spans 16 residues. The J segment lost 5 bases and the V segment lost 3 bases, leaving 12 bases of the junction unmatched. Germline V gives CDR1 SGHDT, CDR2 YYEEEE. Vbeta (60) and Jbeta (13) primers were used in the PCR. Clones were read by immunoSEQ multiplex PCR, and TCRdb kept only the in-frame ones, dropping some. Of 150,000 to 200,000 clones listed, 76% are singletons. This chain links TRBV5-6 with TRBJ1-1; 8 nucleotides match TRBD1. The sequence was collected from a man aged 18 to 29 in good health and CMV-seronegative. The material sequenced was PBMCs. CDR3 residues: CASSSQGANFKTEAFF. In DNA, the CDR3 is TGTGCCAGCAGCTCGCAGGGGGCTAATTTTAAGACTGAAGCTTTCTTT.